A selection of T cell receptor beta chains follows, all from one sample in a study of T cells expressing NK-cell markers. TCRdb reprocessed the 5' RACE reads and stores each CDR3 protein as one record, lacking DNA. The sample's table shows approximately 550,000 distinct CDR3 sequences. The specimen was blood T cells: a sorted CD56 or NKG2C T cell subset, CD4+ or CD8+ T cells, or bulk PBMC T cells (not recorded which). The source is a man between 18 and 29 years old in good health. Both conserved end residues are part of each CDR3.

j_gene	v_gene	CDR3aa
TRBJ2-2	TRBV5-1	CASRRMGRGQGASNTGELFF
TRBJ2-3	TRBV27	CASRELFTDTQYF
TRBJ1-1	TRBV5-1	CASSLQPRDRITFF
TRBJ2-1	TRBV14	CASSPPGRRSYNEQFF
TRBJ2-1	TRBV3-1	CASSQDGINRYNEQFF
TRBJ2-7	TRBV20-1	CSASVGDEQYF
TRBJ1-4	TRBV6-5	CASSFLQGSATNEKLFF
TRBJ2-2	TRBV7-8	CASSRARGTGELFF
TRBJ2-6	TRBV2	CASFRGAVVLTF
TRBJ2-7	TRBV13	CASSPRLGGSYEQYF
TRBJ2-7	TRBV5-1	CASSWDRAASGSYEQYF
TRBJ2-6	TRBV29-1	CSVVEGSRANVLTF
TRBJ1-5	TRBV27	CASRRSGGRFQPQHF
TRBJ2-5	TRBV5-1	CASSERDWAGPQYF
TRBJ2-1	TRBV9	CASSGWTSGSPSYNEQFF
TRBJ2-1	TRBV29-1	CSVGLFDEQFF
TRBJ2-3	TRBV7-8	CASSLFTDTQYF
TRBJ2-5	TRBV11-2	CASLGPQETQYF
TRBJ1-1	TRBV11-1	CASSLARTGIVSEAFF
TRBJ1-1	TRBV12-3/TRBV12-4	CASRAVRGTEAFF
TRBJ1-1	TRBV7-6	CASSLLGTSSAEAFF
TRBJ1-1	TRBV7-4	CASTKTQGRDTEAFF
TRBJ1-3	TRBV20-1	CSDKGAHGNTIYF
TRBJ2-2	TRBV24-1	CATSVSPVGANTGELFF
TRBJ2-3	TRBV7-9	CASSSLGGWTDTQYF
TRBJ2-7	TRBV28	CASNSPGGLAGGPYEQYF
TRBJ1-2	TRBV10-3	CAITRGEGTYGYTF
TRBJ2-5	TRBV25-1	CASRGTGPWETQYF
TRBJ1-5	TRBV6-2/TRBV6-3	CASSLEDGQPQHF
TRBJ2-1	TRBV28	CASSLYAGASSGEQFF
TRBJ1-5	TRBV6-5	CASGRDQPQHF
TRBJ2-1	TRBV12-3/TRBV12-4	CATRLAGAPNEQFF
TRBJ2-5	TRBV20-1	CSATLGLASQETQYF
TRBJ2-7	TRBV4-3	CASSQVTGTGPYEQYF
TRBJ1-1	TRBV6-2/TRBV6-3	CASSYRTQGRAEAFF